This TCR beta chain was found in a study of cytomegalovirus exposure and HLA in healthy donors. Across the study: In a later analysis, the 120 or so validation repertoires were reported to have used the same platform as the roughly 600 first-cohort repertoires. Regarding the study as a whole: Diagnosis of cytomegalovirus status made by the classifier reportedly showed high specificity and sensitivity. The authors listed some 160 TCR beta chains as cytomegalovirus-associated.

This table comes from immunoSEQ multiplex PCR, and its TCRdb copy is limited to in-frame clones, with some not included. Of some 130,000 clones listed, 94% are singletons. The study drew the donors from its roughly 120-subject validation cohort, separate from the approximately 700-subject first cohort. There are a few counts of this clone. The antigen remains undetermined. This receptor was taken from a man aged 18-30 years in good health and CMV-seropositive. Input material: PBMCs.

CDR3 region: CASSGGQSPVYEQYF. In DNA form, the CDR3 reads TGTGCCAGCAGTGGGGGACAGAGCCCCGTCTACGAGCAGTACTTC. This rearrangement joins TRBV25-1 to TRBJ2-7, with TRBD1 matching 7 bases. This CDR3 is 15 amino acids long. V lost 4 bases, J lost 3 bases, and 9 bases stayed unmatched. Germline CDR1 is MGHDK and CDR2 is SYGVNS.